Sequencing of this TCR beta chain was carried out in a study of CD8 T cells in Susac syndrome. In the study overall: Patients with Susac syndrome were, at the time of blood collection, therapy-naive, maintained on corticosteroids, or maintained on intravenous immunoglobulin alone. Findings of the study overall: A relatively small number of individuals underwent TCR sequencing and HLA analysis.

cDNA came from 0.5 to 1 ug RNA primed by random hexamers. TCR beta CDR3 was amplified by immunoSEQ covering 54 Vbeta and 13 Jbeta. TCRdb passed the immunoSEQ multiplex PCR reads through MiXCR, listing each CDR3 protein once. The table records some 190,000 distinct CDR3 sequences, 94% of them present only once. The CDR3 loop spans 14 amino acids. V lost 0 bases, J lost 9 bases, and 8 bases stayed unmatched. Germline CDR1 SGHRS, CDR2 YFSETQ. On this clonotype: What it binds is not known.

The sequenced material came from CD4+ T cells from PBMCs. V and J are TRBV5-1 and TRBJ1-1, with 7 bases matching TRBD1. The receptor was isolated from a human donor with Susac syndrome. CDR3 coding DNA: TGCGCCAGCAGCTTGGCGTCAGGGGGAGATCAAGCTTTCTTT. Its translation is CASSLASGGDQAFF.